These T cell receptor beta chains were read from a single sample in a study of OX40 agonist ivuxolimab in advanced cancers. Data came from immunoSEQ multiplex PCR; TCRdb stores just in-frame clones and leaves some out. The sample has about 45,000 clones, approximately 80% seen once. The source material was CD4+ or CD8+ T cells sorted from blood, sampled in a trial of the OX40 agonist ivuxolimab. The receptors derive from an adult with an advanced solid tumor such as melanoma, head and neck, liver or kidney cancer. Each CDR3 is given with its conserved first and last residue. Fields, in order: D gene, V gene, clone size, J gene, CDR3 DNA, CDR3 protein. A D gene is named only where the DNA matches it firmly. Expanded clones are given a class, and other clones once, few, many or no size at all.

d_gene: NA
v_gene: TRBV6-1
abundance: few
j_gene: TRBJ1-2
CDR3nt: TGTGCCAGCAGTAAACGGCGTTCTTCCTATGGCTACACCTTC
CDR3aa: CASSKRRSSYGYTF

d_gene: NA
v_gene: TRBV7-3
abundance: NA
j_gene: TRBJ1-2
CDR3nt: TGTGCCAGCAGCTTAGGGGACACCCGCGAGGGCTACACCTTC
CDR3aa: CASSLGDTREGYTF

d_gene: NA
v_gene: TRBV2
abundance: NA
j_gene: TRBJ2-7
CDR3nt: TGTGCCAGCAGTCGATATTTGGGACACGAGCAGTACTTC
CDR3aa: CASSRYLGHEQYF

d_gene: TRBD2
v_gene: TRBV2
abundance: NA
j_gene: TRBJ2-1
CDR3nt: TGTGCCAGCAGACGGACTAGCGGAATATACAATGAGCAGTTCTTC
CDR3aa: CASRRTSGIYNEQFF

d_gene: NA
v_gene: TRBV30
abundance: NA
j_gene: TRBJ2-3
CDR3nt: TGTGCCTGGGGTTCCGGGACTCGCAGCACAGATACGCAGTATTTT
CDR3aa: CAWGSGTRSTDTQYF

d_gene: NA
v_gene: TRBV7-9
abundance: NA
j_gene: TRBJ1-3
CDR3nt: TGTGCCAGCAGCTTGTGGTCTGAAAACACCATATATTTT
CDR3aa: CASSLWSENTIYF

d_gene: NA
v_gene: TRBV19
abundance: NA
j_gene: TRBJ2-7
CDR3nt: TGTGCCAGTAGTCGGACCCCCCGCGGGTTTAACGAGCAGTACTTC
CDR3aa: CASSRTPRGFNEQYF

d_gene: NA
v_gene: TRBV2
abundance: NA
j_gene: TRBJ2-2
CDR3nt: TGTGCCAGCAGTGAAGTCAGCCGGAACACCGGGGAGCTGTTTTTT
CDR3aa: CASSEVSRNTGELFF

d_gene: NA
v_gene: TRBV28
abundance: once
j_gene: TRBJ1-4
CDR3nt: TGTGCCAGCAGTCAGGTCAGGGGTGAAAAACTGTTTTTT
CDR3aa: CASSQVRGEKLFF

d_gene: NA
v_gene: TRBV20-1
abundance: few
j_gene: TRBJ2-7
CDR3nt: TGCAGTGCACCTCAGGGAGTGGGGCAGTACTTC
CDR3aa: CSAPQGVGQYF

d_gene: TRBD2
v_gene: TRBV15
abundance: NA
j_gene: TRBJ2-3
CDR3nt: TGTGCCACCAGCAGAGATCCGGCGGGAGATTGGGCAACAGATACGCAGTATTTT
CDR3aa: CATSRDPAGDWATDTQYF

d_gene: NA
v_gene: TRBV7-9
abundance: NA
j_gene: TRBJ1-2
CDR3nt: TGTGCCAGCAGCGCGGGACCATCCTATGGCTACACCTTC
CDR3aa: CASSAGPSYGYTF

d_gene: NA
v_gene: TRBV11-3
abundance: NA
j_gene: TRBJ2-2
CDR3nt: TGTGTCAGCAGCCCAGTAGGGTTTTCCGGGGAGCTGTTTTTT
CDR3aa: CVSSPVGFSGELFF

d_gene: NA
v_gene: TRBV21-1
abundance: NA
j_gene: TRBJ2-2
CDR3nt: TGTGCCAGTGGGATTCGGAGGGGGAACACCGGGGAGCTGTTTTTT
CDR3aa: CASGIRRGNTGELFF

d_gene: NA
v_gene: TRBV5-1
abundance: NA
j_gene: TRBJ1-2
CDR3nt: TGCGCCAGCAGTACTGACGGGTATAACTATGGCTACACCTTC
CDR3aa: CASSTDGYNYGYTF

d_gene: TRBD1
v_gene: TRBV10-3
abundance: few
j_gene: TRBJ1-5
CDR3nt: TGTGCCATCAGGGGACAGTCCAATCAGCCCCAGCATTTT
CDR3aa: CAIRGQSNQPQHF

d_gene: NA
v_gene: TRBV25-1
abundance: NA
j_gene: TRBJ2-1
CDR3nt: TGTGCCAGCACCGAGCTTGACAGGGAGGAGAGTGAGCAGTTCTTC
CDR3aa: CASTELDREESEQFF

d_gene: TRBD2
v_gene: TRBV18
abundance: NA
j_gene: TRBJ2-6
CDR3nt: TGTGCCAGCTCACCAACCGGACTAGCGGCCTCTGGGGCCAACGTCCTGACTTTC
CDR3aa: CASSPTGLAASGANVLTF

d_gene: TRBD2
v_gene: TRBV5-4
abundance: NA
j_gene: TRBJ2-1
CDR3nt: TGTGCCAGCAGCTTCAGGGCTAGCGGAAACAATGAGCAGTTCTTC
CDR3aa: CASSFRASGNNEQFF

d_gene: NA
v_gene: TRBV5-1
abundance: once
j_gene: TRBJ2-2
CDR3nt: TGCGCCAGCAGCTTGGACGTTAACACCGGGGAGCTGTTTTTT
CDR3aa: CASSLDVNTGELFF

d_gene: NA
v_gene: TRBV18
abundance: few
j_gene: TRBJ1-3
CDR3nt: TGTGCCAGCTCACCAGGAAGGCAATCAGGAAACACCATATATTTT
CDR3aa: CASSPGRQSGNTIYF

d_gene: TRBD2
v_gene: TRBV11-2
abundance: few
j_gene: TRBJ2-1
CDR3nt: TGTGCCAGCAGCTTTCATCCGGGACTAGCGGGAGAAGCCCTCTTC
CDR3aa: CASSFHPGLAGEALF

d_gene: NA
v_gene: TRBV6-1
abundance: NA
j_gene: TRBJ2-1
CDR3nt: TGTGCCAGCAACAATTTTCAGGGGGAGCAGTTCTTC
CDR3aa: CASNNFQGEQFF

d_gene: NA
v_gene: TRBV5-5
abundance: NA
j_gene: TRBJ1-4
CDR3nt: TGTGCCAGCAGCGTGACAGTTGGTGAAAAACTGTTTTTT
CDR3aa: CASSVTVGEKLFF

d_gene: NA
v_gene: TRBV12-5
abundance: NA
j_gene: TRBJ2-1
CDR3nt: TGTGCTAGTGGTTTGGAGGTGGGAGGGCAGTTCTTC
CDR3aa: CASGLEVGGQFF

d_gene: TRBD1
v_gene: TRBV5-4
abundance: once
j_gene: TRBJ1-2
CDR3nt: TGTGCCAGCAGCAGGGAAGCTGGACAGGGTTCTTATGGCTACACCTTC
CDR3aa: CASSREAGQGSYGYTF

d_gene: TRBD2
v_gene: TRBV9
abundance: NA
j_gene: TRBJ2-1
CDR3nt: TGTGCCAGCAGCGTGACTAGCGGGAAGGCTCTATTCAATGAGCAGTTCTTC
CDR3aa: CASSVTSGKALFNEQFF

d_gene: TRBD2
v_gene: TRBV5-1
abundance: few
j_gene: TRBJ2-7
CDR3nt: TGCGCCAGCAGCCCCCGGGAGGGGGTTTCCTACGAGCAGTACTTC
CDR3aa: CASSPREGVSYEQYF

d_gene: NA
v_gene: TRBV18
abundance: once
j_gene: TRBJ2-1
CDR3nt: TGTGCCAGCTCAACCTACAATGAGCAGTTCTTC
CDR3aa: CASSTYNEQFF

d_gene: TRBD1
v_gene: TRBV2
abundance: NA
j_gene: TRBJ1-1
CDR3nt: TGTGCCAGCAGCAGGGACAGCCAGAACACTGAAGCTTTCTTT
CDR3aa: CASSRDSQNTEAFF

d_gene: NA
v_gene: TRBV5-1
abundance: NA
j_gene: TRBJ2-3
CDR3nt: TGCGCCAGCAGCTTGGAGGGAACAGGTCCAGATACGCAGTATTTT
CDR3aa: CASSLEGTGPDTQYF

d_gene: TRBD1
v_gene: TRBV2
abundance: NA
j_gene: TRBJ1-5
CDR3nt: TGTGCCAGCGGTCGGACAGGGGCGATTCAGCCCCAGCATTTT
CDR3aa: CASGRTGAIQPQHF

d_gene: NA
v_gene: TRBV11-1
abundance: NA
j_gene: TRBJ2-3
CDR3nt: TGTGCCAGCAGTGCCCGGATAGCGGGCACAGATACGCAGTATTTT
CDR3aa: CASSARIAGTDTQYF

d_gene: TRBD1
v_gene: TRBV6-1
abundance: NA
j_gene: TRBJ1-6
CDR3nt: TGTGCCAGCAGTGAGGGGACAGGGGTATCACCCCTCCACTTT
CDR3aa: CASSEGTGVSPLHF

d_gene: NA
v_gene: TRBV19
abundance: NA
j_gene: TRBJ2-3
CDR3nt: TGTGCCAGTAGTATGAGGACAATCACAGATACGCAGTATTTT
CDR3aa: CASSMRTITDTQYF

d_gene: NA
v_gene: TRBV10-3
abundance: NA
j_gene: TRBJ1-1
CDR3nt: TGTGCCATCAGCCAGGGAATAGCGAACACTGAAGCTTTCTTT
CDR3aa: CAISQGIANTEAFF

d_gene: NA
v_gene: TRBV4-1
abundance: NA
j_gene: TRBJ2-5
CDR3nt: TGCGCCAGCAGCCCCGAGGGGGGGTCGGAGACCCAGTACTTC
CDR3aa: CASSPEGGSETQYF

d_gene: NA
v_gene: TRBV5-1
abundance: once
j_gene: TRBJ2-3
CDR3nt: TGCGCCAGCAGCTTGCGAGGTGGGAGAGACATCACAGATACGCAGTATTTT
CDR3aa: CASSLRGGRDITDTQYF

d_gene: TRBD1
v_gene: TRBV5-1
abundance: NA
j_gene: TRBJ1-5
CDR3nt: TGCGCCAGCAGTCTGAGGACAGGGGGGGATCAGCCCCAGCATTTT
CDR3aa: CASSLRTGGDQPQHF

d_gene: TRBD1
v_gene: TRBV19
abundance: NA
j_gene: TRBJ1-2
CDR3nt: TGTGCCAGTAGTTACCGACAGGGGGCGAATCCTTCGGGAGGCTACACCTTC
CDR3aa: CASSYRQGANPSGGYTF

d_gene: TRBD1
v_gene: TRBV6-1
abundance: NA
j_gene: TRBJ2-5
CDR3nt: TGTGCCAGCAGTGAGAAGGGGGCGCAGGAGACCCAGTACTTC
CDR3aa: CASSEKGAQETQYF

d_gene: NA
v_gene: TRBV18
abundance: NA
j_gene: TRBJ2-3
CDR3nt: TGTGCCAGCTCACCCCCGATCCAGGGAAGGACTTATACGCAGTATTTT
CDR3aa: CASSPPIQGRTYTQYF

d_gene: NA
v_gene: TRBV19
abundance: NA
j_gene: TRBJ2-3
CDR3nt: TGTGCCAGTACCCCCAAGCGCCCGGCGCGGCACGGTGTAGATACGCAGTATTTT
CDR3aa: CASTPKRPARHGVDTQYF

d_gene: NA
v_gene: TRBV10-2
abundance: NA
j_gene: TRBJ1-1
CDR3nt: TGCGCCAGCAGTGAGTCCTCAGGAGCTAAAGCTTTCTTT
CDR3aa: CASSESSGAKAFF

d_gene: NA
v_gene: TRBV5-1
abundance: once
j_gene: TRBJ2-1
CDR3nt: TGCGCCAGCAGAGCTCTTCCTTGGGGGGGCGAGCAGTTCTTC
CDR3aa: CASRALPWGGEQFF

d_gene: TRBD1
v_gene: TRBV7-8
abundance: NA
j_gene: TRBJ2-3
CDR3nt: TGTGCCAGCAGCAGGACAGGCGGAACAGATACGCAGTATTTT
CDR3aa: CASSRTGGTDTQYF

d_gene: NA
v_gene: TRBV28
abundance: NA
j_gene: TRBJ2-3
CDR3nt: TGTGCCAGCAGTTTAACATTTAAAGATACGCAGTATTTT
CDR3aa: CASSLTFKDTQYF

d_gene: NA
v_gene: TRBV5-1
abundance: NA
j_gene: TRBJ1-1
CDR3nt: TGCGCCAGCAGCGGAGCCACAAAGAACACTGAAGCTTTCTTT
CDR3aa: CASSGATKNTEAFF

d_gene: TRBD2
v_gene: TRBV4-1
abundance: few
j_gene: TRBJ2-5
CDR3nt: TGCGCCAGCAGCCTAAGGACTAGCGGGAGACGGTTGGAGACCCAGTACTTC
CDR3aa: CASSLRTSGRRLETQYF

d_gene: NA
v_gene: TRBV2
abundance: NA
j_gene: TRBJ1-1
CDR3nt: TGTGCCAGCATTTCTTCAGGGGCTGAAGCTTTCTTT
CDR3aa: CASISSGAEAFF

d_gene: NA
v_gene: TRBV11-3
abundance: NA
j_gene: TRBJ1-1
CDR3nt: TGTGCCAGCAGCTTAAGGTCCGGCGTTGAAGCTTTCTTT
CDR3aa: CASSLRSGVEAFF

d_gene: NA
v_gene: TRBV5-6
abundance: few
j_gene: TRBJ1-1
CDR3nt: TGTGCCAGCAGCTTGTCGCAGGCCCTGCGGGCTTTCTTT
CDR3aa: CASSLSQALRAFF

d_gene: NA
v_gene: TRBV29-1
abundance: few
j_gene: TRBJ1-2
CDR3nt: TGCAGCGCCCTCGGGTCTAATACGGGGTATGGCTACACCTTC
CDR3aa: CSALGSNTGYGYTF

d_gene: NA
v_gene: TRBV5-6
abundance: NA
j_gene: TRBJ1-1
CDR3nt: TGTGCCAGCAGCCTCAGGGAGTGGGGGGCTGAAGCTTTCTTT
CDR3aa: CASSLREWGAEAFF

d_gene: TRBD2
v_gene: TRBV9
abundance: NA
j_gene: TRBJ2-5
CDR3nt: TGTGCCAGCAGCGTAGAGTCAAGCGGGGGGACCCAGTACTTC
CDR3aa: CASSVESSGGTQYF